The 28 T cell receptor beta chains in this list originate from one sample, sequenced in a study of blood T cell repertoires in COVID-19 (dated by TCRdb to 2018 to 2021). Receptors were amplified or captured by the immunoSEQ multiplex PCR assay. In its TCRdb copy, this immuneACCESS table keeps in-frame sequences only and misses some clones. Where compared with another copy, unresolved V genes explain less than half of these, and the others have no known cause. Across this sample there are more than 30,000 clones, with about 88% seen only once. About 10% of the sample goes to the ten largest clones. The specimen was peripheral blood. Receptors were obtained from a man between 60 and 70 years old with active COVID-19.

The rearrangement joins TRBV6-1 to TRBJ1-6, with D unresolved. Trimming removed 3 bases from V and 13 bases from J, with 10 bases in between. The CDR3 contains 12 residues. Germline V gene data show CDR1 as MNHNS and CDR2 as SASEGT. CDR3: CASSEGLSPLHF. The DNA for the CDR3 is TGTGCCAGCAGTGAGGGCCTTTCGCCCCTCCACTTT.

CDR3 in DNA: TGCAGCGTTCTAGGACAGGGGGCCTCTGAAGCTTTCTTT. It yields the protein CSVLGQGASEAFF. The chain joins TRBV29-1 to TRBJ1-1; TRBD1 matches 11 bases. This CDR3 has 13 residues. V trimming: 5 bases; J trimming: 6 bases; junction bases outside the gene matches: 5. Germline CDR1 is SQVTM and CDR2 is ANQGSEA.

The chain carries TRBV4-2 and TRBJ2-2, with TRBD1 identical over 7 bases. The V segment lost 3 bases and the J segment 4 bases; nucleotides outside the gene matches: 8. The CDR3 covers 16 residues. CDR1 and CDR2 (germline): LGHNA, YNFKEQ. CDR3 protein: CASSHTTGSSTGELFF. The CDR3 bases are TGTGCCAGCAGCCACACGACAGGGTCCTCCACCGGGGAGCTGTTTTTT.

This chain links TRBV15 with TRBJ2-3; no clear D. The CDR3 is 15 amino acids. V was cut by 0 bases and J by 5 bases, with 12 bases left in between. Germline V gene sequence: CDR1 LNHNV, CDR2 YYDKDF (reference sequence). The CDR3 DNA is TGTGCCACCAGCAGAGATACCCGAGCTCGAGATACGCAGTATTTT. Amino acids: CATSRDTRARDTQYF.

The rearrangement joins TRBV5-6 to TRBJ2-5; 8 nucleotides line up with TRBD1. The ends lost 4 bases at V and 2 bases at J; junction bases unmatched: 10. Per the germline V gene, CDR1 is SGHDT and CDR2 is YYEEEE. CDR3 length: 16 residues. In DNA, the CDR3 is TGTGCCAGCAGCCCGCCGAGGGACAGGTGGCAAGAGACCCAGTACTTC. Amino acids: CASSPPRDRWQETQYF.

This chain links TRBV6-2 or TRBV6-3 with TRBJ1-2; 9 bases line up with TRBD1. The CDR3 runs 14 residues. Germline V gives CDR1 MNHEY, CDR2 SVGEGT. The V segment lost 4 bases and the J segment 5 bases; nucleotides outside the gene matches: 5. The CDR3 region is CASSFRDREYGYTF. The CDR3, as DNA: TGTGCCAGCAGTTTCCGGGACAGGGAGTATGGCTACACCTTC.

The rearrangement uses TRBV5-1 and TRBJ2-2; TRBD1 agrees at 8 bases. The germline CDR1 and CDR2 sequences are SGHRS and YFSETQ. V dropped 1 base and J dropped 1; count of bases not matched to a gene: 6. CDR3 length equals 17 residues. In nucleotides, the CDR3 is TGCGCCAGCAGCTTGCCTCGACAGGGGCTGAACACCGGGGAGCTGTTTTTT. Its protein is CASSLPRQGLNTGELFF.

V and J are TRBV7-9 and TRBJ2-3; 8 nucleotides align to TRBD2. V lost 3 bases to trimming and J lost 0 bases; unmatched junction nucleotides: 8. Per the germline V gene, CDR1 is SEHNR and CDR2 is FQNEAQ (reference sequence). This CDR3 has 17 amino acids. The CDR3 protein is CASSFSLAGTSTDTQYF. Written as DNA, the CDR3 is TGTGCCAGCAGCTTCTCCCTAGCGGGCACTAGCACAGATACGCAGTATTTT.

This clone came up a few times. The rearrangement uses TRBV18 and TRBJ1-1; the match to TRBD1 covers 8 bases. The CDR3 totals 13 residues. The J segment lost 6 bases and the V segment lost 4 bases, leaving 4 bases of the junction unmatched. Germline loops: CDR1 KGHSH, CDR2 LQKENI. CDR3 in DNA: TGTGCCAGCTCACGGTGGACAGGGTCTGAAGCTTTCTTT. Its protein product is CASSRWTGSEAFF.

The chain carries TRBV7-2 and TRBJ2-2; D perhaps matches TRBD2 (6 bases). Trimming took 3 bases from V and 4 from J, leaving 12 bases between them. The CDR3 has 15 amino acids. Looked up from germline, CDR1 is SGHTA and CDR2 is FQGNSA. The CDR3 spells CASSLGGAGTGELFF. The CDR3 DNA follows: TGTGCCAGCAGCTTGGGCGGGGCCGGCACCGGGGAGCTGTTTTTT.

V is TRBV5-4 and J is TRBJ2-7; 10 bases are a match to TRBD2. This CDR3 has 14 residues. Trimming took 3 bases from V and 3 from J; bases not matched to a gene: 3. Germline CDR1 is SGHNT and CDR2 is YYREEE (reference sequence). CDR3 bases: TGTGCCAGCAGCTCCCGGACTAGCGGCTACGAGCAGTACTTC. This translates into CASSSRTSGYEQYF.

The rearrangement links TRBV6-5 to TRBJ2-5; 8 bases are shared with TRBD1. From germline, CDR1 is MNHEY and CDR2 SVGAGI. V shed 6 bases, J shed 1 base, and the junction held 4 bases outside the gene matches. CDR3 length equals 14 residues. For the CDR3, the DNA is TGTGCCAGCAGACGAACAGGGGGCCAAGAGACCCAGTACTTC. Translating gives CASRRTGGQETQYF.

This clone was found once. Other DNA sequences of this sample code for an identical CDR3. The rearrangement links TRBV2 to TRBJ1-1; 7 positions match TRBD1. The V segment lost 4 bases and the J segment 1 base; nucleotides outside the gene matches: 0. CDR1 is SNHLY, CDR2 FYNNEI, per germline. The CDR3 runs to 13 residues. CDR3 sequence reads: CASSGQGNTEAFF. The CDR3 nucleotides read TGTGCCAGCAGTGGACAGGGGAACACTGAAGCTTTCTTT.

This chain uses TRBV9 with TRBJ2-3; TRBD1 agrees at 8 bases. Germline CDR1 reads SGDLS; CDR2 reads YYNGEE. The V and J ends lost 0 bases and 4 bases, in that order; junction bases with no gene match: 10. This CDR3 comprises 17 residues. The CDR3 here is CASSVEGPGGFADTQYF. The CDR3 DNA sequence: TGTGCCAGCAGCGTAGAAGGTCCAGGGGGCTTCGCAGATACGCAGTATTTT.

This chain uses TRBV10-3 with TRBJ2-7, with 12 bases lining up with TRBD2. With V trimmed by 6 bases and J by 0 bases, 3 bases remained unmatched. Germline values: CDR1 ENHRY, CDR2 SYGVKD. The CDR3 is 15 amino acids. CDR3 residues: CAISKTSGSSYEQYF. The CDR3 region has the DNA TGTGCCATCAGCAAGACTAGCGGGAGCTCCTACGAGCAGTACTTC.

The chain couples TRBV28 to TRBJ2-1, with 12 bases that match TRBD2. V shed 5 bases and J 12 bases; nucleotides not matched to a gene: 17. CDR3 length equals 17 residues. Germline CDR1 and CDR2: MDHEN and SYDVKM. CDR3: CASSLVLSTSGGIPQFF. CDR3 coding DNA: TGTGCCAGCAGTCTCGTTTTATCGACTAGCGGGGGCATCCCGCAGTTCTTC. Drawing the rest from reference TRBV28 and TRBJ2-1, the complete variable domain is DVKVTQSSRYLVKRTGEKVFLECVQDMDHENMFWYRQDPGLGLRLIYFSYDVKMKEKGDIPEGYSVSREKKERFSLILESASTNQTSMYLCASSLVLSTSGGIPQFFGPGTRLTVL.

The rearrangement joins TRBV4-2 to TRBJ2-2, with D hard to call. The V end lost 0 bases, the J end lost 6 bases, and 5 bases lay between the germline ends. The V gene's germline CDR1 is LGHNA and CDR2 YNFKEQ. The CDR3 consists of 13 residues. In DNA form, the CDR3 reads TGTGCCAGCAGCCAAGATCCAGCCGGGGAGCTGTTTTTT. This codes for CASSQDPAGELFF.

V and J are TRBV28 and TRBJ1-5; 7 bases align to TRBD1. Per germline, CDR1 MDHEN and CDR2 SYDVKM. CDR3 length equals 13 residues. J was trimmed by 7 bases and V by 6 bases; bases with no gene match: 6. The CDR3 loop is CASRQTGRQPQHF. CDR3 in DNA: TGTGCCAGCAGACAGACAGGGCGCCAGCCCCAGCATTTT.

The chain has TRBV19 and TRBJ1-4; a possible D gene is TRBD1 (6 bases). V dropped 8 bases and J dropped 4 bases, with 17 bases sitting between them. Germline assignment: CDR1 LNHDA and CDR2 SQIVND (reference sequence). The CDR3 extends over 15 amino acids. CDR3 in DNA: TGTGCCAGTGGCTCAGGGGCGCTGCTTAATGAAAAACTGTTTTTT. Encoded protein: CASGSGALLNEKLFF.

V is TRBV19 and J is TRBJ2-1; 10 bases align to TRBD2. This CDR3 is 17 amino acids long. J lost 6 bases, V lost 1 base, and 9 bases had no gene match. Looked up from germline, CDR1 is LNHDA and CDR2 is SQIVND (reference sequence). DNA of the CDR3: TGTGCCAGTAGTATAGCGACAGCTAGCGGGAGAACCAATGAGCAGTTCTTC. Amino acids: CASSIATASGRTNEQFF.

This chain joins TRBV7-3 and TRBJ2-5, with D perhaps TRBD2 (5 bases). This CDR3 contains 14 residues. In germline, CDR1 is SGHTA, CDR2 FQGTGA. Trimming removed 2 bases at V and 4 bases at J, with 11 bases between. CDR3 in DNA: TGTGCCAGCAGCTTATCGACGGCGGGAGAGACCCAGTACTTC. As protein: CASSLSTAGETQYF.

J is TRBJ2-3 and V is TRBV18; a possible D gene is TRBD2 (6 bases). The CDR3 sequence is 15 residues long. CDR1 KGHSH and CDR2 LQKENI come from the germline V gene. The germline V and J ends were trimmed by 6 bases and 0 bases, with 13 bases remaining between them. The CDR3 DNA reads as TGTGCCAGCTCTTCTGGGACTTTTAGCACAGATACGCAGTATTTT. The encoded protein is CASSSGTFSTDTQYF.

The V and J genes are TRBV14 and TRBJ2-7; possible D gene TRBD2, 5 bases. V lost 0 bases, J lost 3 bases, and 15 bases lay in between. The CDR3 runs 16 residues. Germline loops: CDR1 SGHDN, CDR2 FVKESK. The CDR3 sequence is CASSQDMWERVYEQYF. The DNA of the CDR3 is TGTGCCAGCAGCCAAGATATGTGGGAGAGGGTCTACGAGCAGTACTTC.

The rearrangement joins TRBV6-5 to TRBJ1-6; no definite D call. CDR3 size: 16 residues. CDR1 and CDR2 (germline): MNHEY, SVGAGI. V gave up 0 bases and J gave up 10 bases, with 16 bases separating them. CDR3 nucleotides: TGTGCCAGCAGTTACTCGACGGCCACCCTAGGCTCACCCCTCCACTTT. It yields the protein CASSYSTATLGSPLHF.

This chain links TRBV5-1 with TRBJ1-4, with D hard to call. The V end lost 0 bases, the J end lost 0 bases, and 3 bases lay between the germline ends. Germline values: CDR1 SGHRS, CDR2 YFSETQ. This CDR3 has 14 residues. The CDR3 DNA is TGCGCCAGCAGCTTGGCAGCAACTAATGAAAAACTGTTTTTT. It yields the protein CASSLAATNEKLFF.

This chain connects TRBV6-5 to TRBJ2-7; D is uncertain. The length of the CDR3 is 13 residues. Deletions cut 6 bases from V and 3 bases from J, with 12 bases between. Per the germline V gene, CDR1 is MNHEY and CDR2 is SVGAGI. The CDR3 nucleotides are TGTGCCAGCAGCCCCCTACCGGGCTACGAGCAGTACTTC. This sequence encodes CASSPLPGYEQYF.

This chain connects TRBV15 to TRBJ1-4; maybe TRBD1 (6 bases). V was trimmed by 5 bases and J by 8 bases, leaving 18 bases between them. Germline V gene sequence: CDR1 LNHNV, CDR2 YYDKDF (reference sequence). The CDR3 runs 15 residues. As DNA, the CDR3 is TGTGCCACCAGCCTCGAAACAGGGATAGGGGAAAAACTGTTTTTT. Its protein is CATSLETGIGEKLFF. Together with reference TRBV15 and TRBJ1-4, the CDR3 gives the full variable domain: DAMVIQNPRYQVTQFGKPVTLSCSQTLNHNVMYWYQQKSSQAPKLLFHYYDKDFNNEADTPDNFQSRRPNTSFCFLDIRSPGLGDTAMYLCATSLETGIGEKLFFGSGTQLSVL.

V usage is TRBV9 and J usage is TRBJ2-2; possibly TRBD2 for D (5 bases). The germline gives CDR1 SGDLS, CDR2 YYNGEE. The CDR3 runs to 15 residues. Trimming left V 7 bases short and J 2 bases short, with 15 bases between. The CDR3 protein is CASALGGLNTGELFF. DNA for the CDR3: TGTGCCAGCGCGCTCGGAGGTTTAAACACCGGGGAGCTGTTTTTT.